This paragraph covers one T cell receptor (beta chain) sequence. What antigen it recognizes has not been identified. No much larger clone exists at a distance of one base, and base qualities are not known. Taken with the paper, the label for time point translates to: about 28 days (+/-7) after the second vaccine dose. AZD1222 recipients whose second dose came at about 4 weeks and those whose second dose came at about 12 weeks were combined into one group, since spike-specific TCR depth and breadth did not differ between the two schedules. The vaccinee samples were drawn from two UK trials, COV001 and COV002, one of which was a single-blind randomized controlled phase 2/3 trial testing AZD1222 (ChAdOx1 nCoV-19) in healthy adults. For TCRbeta chain sequencing, PBMC samples were collected from trial participants at day 0 and at day 28 after the second dose. The sample is drawn from a study of T cell responses to AZD1222 COVID-19 vaccine (dated by TCRdb to the early 2020s). About the study as a whole: A total of approximately 250 trial participants underwent TCR sequencing, of whom about 210 had received two doses of AZD1222 and approximately 25 had received two doses of the MenACWY control vaccine. Trial participants were enrolled by age into 18-55, 56-69 and 70-plus year subgroups, with roughly 150, 30 and 60 TCR-sequenced participants respectively. Broad study findings and their caveats: After two AZD1222 doses, spike-specific TCR breadth and depth were significantly higher than at day 0 and than in MenACWY recipients. Nearly half of unique spike-specific TCRs reportedly recognized epitopes outside regions mutated in the B.1.351 and B.1.1.7 variants. Conclusions about previously exposed vaccinees are limited, since just 6 or 7 AZD1222 recipients were seropositive for SARS-CoV-2 at baseline. Vaccine-associated CD4 TCRs spanned the whole spike protein, with dominant responses in regions 160-218 and 743-854. Participants were mostly white British, with more females than males. The authors suggested clonal diversity may have been underestimated. Because no day 14 peak-response samples were available, repertoires were characterized only after the peak T cell response. In the small 56-69-year group, the increase in depth fell short of significance, most likely because of low power.

The CDR3 regions of human TCRbeta chains were subjected to immunosequencing. The paper's processing steps were these. Repertoire TCRs were checked for matches against a reference library of SARS-CoV-2-specific TCRs that had been generated using the MIRA antigen-specificity platform. Breadth meant the fraction of unique TCRs that were SARS-CoV-2-associated, whereas depth meant the fraction of total T cells that were SARS-CoV-2-associated. Using the MIRA data, each spike-specific TCR was assigned both to the spike region to which the TCR was reactive and to a CD4 or CD8 class. Log10-transformed breadth and depth values were compared by one-way ANOVA with Sidak's multiple comparisons tests. Sourced from immuneACCESS, this table was stored by TCRdb with only in-frame sequences that have V and J called. A share of the clones is absent; for the studies checked, an unresolved V gene accounts for under half, and the remainder has no known explanation. The V and J calls and clone size come from that table; D and trimming were worked out from the DNA. This sample has 80,000 or so clones in its table, and just over 90% of those were observed once. 3% to 3.5% of the sample is held by the ten biggest clonotypes.

The CDR3 holds 13 amino acids from the cysteine to the phenylalanine. CDR3 DNA is the only sequence kept; it has 39 bases, read in frame from the first base. The germline V gene specifies SGHTA as CDR1 and FQGNSA as CDR2. A distance of 12 bases separates the germline ends of V and J, which lose 5 bases and 5 bases respectively. The chain is assembled from TRBV7-2 and TRBJ1-1; tentative D gene TRBD1, with 6 bases matching. The sequence was obtained from an adult who received the AZD1222 COVID-19 vaccine. This material consisted of peripheral blood, taken 28 days after the second AZD1222 dose. The CDR3 protein is CASSPIGGTEAFF. In nucleotide form, the sequence is TGTGCCAGCAGCCCCATAGGGGGGACTGAAGCTTTCTTT.